The 30 T cell receptor beta chains in this list originate from one sample, sequenced in a study of Ad26.COV2.S vaccination and SARS-CoV-2 variants. Using immunoSEQ multiplex PCR, the repertoire was profiled, and TCRdb retains in-frame clones only, with some absent. Of around 320,000 clones in the sample, roughly 84% were seen once. Treatment of the sample: some 19 received Ad26.COV2.S at low or high dose, single or two shots; 5 received placebo; per-sample allocation not given. Collection of the samples took place on day 63 after the first injection of vaccine or placebo. Sample: peripheral blood, taken in a trial of Ad26.COV2.S vaccine versus placebo. These receptors originate from a person aged 18-65 years who received the Ad26.COV2.S COVID-19 vaccine or a placebo.

J is TRBJ2-5 and V is TRBV29-1; TRBD2 is a possible D gene (6 bases). This CDR3 has 15 amino acids. V was shortened by 6 bases and J by 5 bases, with 22 bases between the two germline ends. Germline values: CDR1 SQVTM, CDR2 ANQGSEA. The CDR3 sequence is CSVVGRASRGETQYF. CDR3 in DNA: TGCAGCGTCGTAGGAAGGGCCTCACGGGGGGAGACCCAGTACTTC.

The count of this clone is one. The chain uses TRBV25-1 and TRBJ1-1, with TRBD1 identical over 9 bases. This CDR3 region has 16 residues. Per germline, CDR1 MGHDK and CDR2 SYGVNS. V lost 2 bases, J lost 1 base, and 5 bases stayed unmatched. The CDR3 protein is CASSERDRVGNTEAFF. In DNA form, the CDR3 reads TGTGCCAGCAGTGAACGGGACAGGGTGGGGAACACTGAAGCTTTCTTT.

The chain links TRBV10-1 to TRBJ1-1, with 8 bases aligning to TRBD1. The CDR3 runs 14 residues. Germline assignment: CDR1 WNHNN and CDR2 SYGVQD (reference sequence). V trimming: 4 bases; J trimming: 4 bases; junction bases outside the gene matches: 5. CDR3 DNA: TGCGCCAGCAGTGCAAGGACAGGGCCCACTGAAGCTTTCTTT. It specifies CASSARTGPTEAFF.

This clone appeared once. The DNA of the CDR3 is TGTGCCAGCGTAGACAGGGGGTCCCCTGGAAACACCATATATTTT. It yields the protein CASVDRGSPGNTIYF. This rearrangement joins TRBV6-6 to TRBJ1-3; 9 bases agree with TRBD1. This CDR3 region has 15 residues. The ends lost 8 bases at V and 2 bases at J; junction bases unmatched: 7. Germline V gives CDR1 MNHNY, CDR2 SVGAGI (reference sequence).

The chain carries TRBV4-3 and TRBJ2-1, with 7 positions matching TRBD1. The CDR3 length is 13 residues. The junction had 3 bases not matched to a gene; V was cut back by 1 base and J by 9 bases. Germline loops: CDR1 LGHNA, CDR2 YSLEER. The DNA for the CDR3 is TGCGCCAGCAGCCAAGGACAGGGATTTGAGCAGTTCTTC. Translation: CASSQGQGFEQFF.

J is TRBJ2-3 and V is TRBV5-5, with 7 bases that match TRBD2. The germline V gene has CDR1 SGHKS and CDR2 YYEKEE (reference sequence). This CDR3 comprises 15 residues. Trimming took 6 bases from V and 2 from J; bases not matched to a gene: 9. This CDR3 reads CASTLGLGTTDTQYF. The CDR3 region has the DNA TGTGCCAGCACCCTCGGACTAGGGACCACAGATACGCAGTATTTT.

The chain recombines TRBV7-9 with TRBJ1-2, with D hard to call. V was trimmed by 1 base and J by 8 bases, leaving 14 bases between them. Looked up from germline, CDR1 is SEHNR and CDR2 is FQNEAQ (reference sequence). This CDR3 has 14 amino acids. CDR3: CASSLEGNSEGYTF. The CDR3 DNA is TGTGCCAGCAGCTTAGAAGGGAATTCGGAAGGCTACACCTTC.

This clone was found once. V is TRBV3-1 (or the pseudogene TRBV3-2) and J is TRBJ1-6; D gene unclear. Germline V gives CDR1 LGHDT, CDR2 YNNKEL (reference sequence). Trimming left V 1 base short and J 7 bases short, with 11 bases between. The length of the CDR3 is 15 residues. The CDR3 is CASSQGLQSNSPLHF. As DNA, the CDR3 is TGTGCCAGCAGCCAAGGATTACAGTCAAATTCACCCCTCCACTTT.

The chain combines TRBV6-2 or TRBV6-3 with TRBJ1-1, with TRBD1 matching 7 bases. V trimming: 2 bases; J trimming: 10 bases; junction bases outside the gene matches: 10. The CDR3 contains 14 residues. Germline V gives CDR1 MNHEY, CDR2 SVGEGT. CDR3 amino acids: CASSYQGQISRAFF. The CDR3 DNA reads TGTGCCAGCAGTTACCAGGGACAGATAAGTCGAGCTTTCTTT.

The V call is TRBV29-1, the J call TRBJ2-5, with a tentative D call TRBD2 (6 bases). The length of the CDR3 is 12 residues. V was trimmed by 0 bases and J by 5 bases, leaving 7 bases between them. From germline, CDR1 is SQVTM and CDR2 ANQGSEA. The CDR3 reads CSVEEGGETQYF. The CDR3, as DNA: TGCAGCGTTGAAGAGGGAGGCGAGACCCAGTACTTC.

About this clone itself: Other DNA sequences from this sample encode an identical CDR3 as well. The V gene is TRBV20-1, the J gene TRBJ2-5; no definite D call. The germline gives CDR1 DFQATT, CDR2 SNEGSKA (reference sequence). The CDR3 runs 11 residues. Trimming pared 6 bases from V and 5 bases from J, leaving 10 bases between. In DNA form, the CDR3 reads TGCAGTGCGAGGACGGTCGAGACCCAGTACTTC. It yields the protein CSARTVETQYF.

This clone was found once. The chain combines TRBV18 with TRBJ2-3; D remains unclear. Per germline, CDR1 KGHSH and CDR2 LQKENI. This CDR3 spans 14 amino acids. V gave up 1 base and J gave up 4 bases, with 9 bases separating them. This chain's CDR3 is CASSPLGVADTQYF. CDR3 in DNA: TGTGCCAGCTCACCACTTGGGGTTGCAGATACGCAGTATTTT.

DNA for the CDR3: TGTGCCAGCAGTCGGTCCTTCGGGGAGCAGTTCTTC. Its translation: CASSRSFGEQFF. The chain carries TRBV28 and TRBJ2-1; D ambiguous. From germline, CDR1 is MDHEN and CDR2 SYDVKM. The CDR3 consists of 12 residues. The V end lost 5 bases, the J end lost 10 bases, and 12 bases lay between the germline ends.

The chain uses TRBV11-2 and TRBJ1-2; 8 bases align to TRBD1. The germline CDR1 and CDR2 sequences are SGHAT and FQNNGV. Trimming cost V 4 bases and J 8 bases; bases outside gene matches: 12. This CDR3 is 15 amino acids long. The CDR3 coding sequence is TGTGCCAGCAGCTCTGGCACCAGGGGGCCTGGCGGCTACACCTTC. Protein product: CASSSGTRGPGGYTF.

V gene TRBV9 combines with J gene TRBJ1-2; 7 bases align to TRBD1. Looked up from germline, CDR1 is SGDLS and CDR2 is YYNGEE. After removal of 3 bases from V and 1 base from J, the junction contained 6 bases not matched to a gene. This CDR3 spans 15 amino acids. DNA for the CDR3: TGTGCCAGCAGCGCCGGACAGGACCGTAACTATGGCTACACCTTC. Translation gives CASSAGQDRNYGYTF. The full variable domain, rest sourced from reference TRBV9 and TRBJ1-2, is DSGVTQTPKHLITATGQRVTLRCSPRSGDLSVYWYQQSLDQGLQFLIQYYNGEERAKGNILERFSAQQFPDLHSELNLSSLELGDSALYFCASSAGQDRNYGYTFGSGTRLTVV.

The genes are TRBV6-5 and TRBJ1-1; the match to TRBD1 covers 7 bases. Trimming removed 3 bases from V and 5 bases from J; junction bases left unmatched: 6. Germline loops: CDR1 MNHEY, CDR2 SVGAGI. The CDR3 is 14 residues long. The CDR3 region is CASSYGTGVTEAFF. As DNA, the CDR3 is TGTGCCAGCAGTTATGGCACAGGGGTTACTGAAGCTTTCTTT.

J is TRBJ2-2 and V is TRBV9, with D perhaps given as TRBD1 or TRBD2 (6 bases each). CDR3 length: 16 residues. Germline CDR1 is SGDLS and CDR2 is YYNGEE. V dropped 0 bases and J dropped 7 bases, with 16 bases sitting between them. As DNA, the CDR3 is TGTGCCAGCAGCGTAGCGGGGGACACCGGGGGCGGGGAGCTGTTTTTT. Translated, it gives CASSVAGDTGGGELFF.

V is TRBV6-1 and J is TRBJ2-7; no clear D gene. The germline V and J ends were trimmed by 1 base and 6 bases, with 13 bases remaining between them. Germline V CDR1 and CDR2: MNHNS, SASEGT. The CDR3 runs to 14 residues. The CDR3 DNA reads TGTGCCAGCAGTGAAGTTGGGCACTCTGGCGAGCAGTACTTC. Its protein product is CASSEVGHSGEQYF.

The genes are TRBV9 and TRBJ2-3; maybe TRBD2 (6 bases). Between the trimmed V and J ends, which lost 4 bases and 3 bases, there was a span of 12 bases. CDR1 and CDR2 (germline): SGDLS, YYNGEE. The CDR3 consists of 14 residues. Written as DNA, the CDR3 is TGTGCCAGCAGCCCCCATGCGGGGACAGATACGCAGTATTTT. This translates into CASSPHAGTDTQYF.

This sequence joins TRBV19 and TRBJ1-1, with TRBD1 matching over 10 bases. This CDR3 contains 18 residues. The germline gives CDR1 LNHDA, CDR2 SQIVND (reference sequence). Losses at the gene ends were 3 bases for V and 0 bases for J; bases not matched to a gene: 10. In DNA, the CDR3 is TGTGCCAGTAGTATTGGCCCCCAGACAGGGGGCTTGAACACTGAAGCTTTCTTT. It is translated as CASSIGPQTGGLNTEAFF.

The V and J genes are TRBV2 and TRBJ2-2; D is perhaps TRBD1 (6 bases). The CDR3 has 13 amino acids. Germline V CDR1 and CDR2: SNHLY, FYNNEI. V gave up 7 bases and J gave up 6 bases, with 12 bases separating them. CDR3: CASTRTVAGELFF. In DNA, the CDR3 is TGTGCCAGCACCCGGACAGTAGCCGGGGAGCTGTTTTTT.

The gene calls are TRBV9 and TRBJ2-7, with D possibly TRBD2 on 6 matching bases. CDR1 is SGDLS, CDR2 YYNGEE, per germline. With 1 base removed from V and 2 bases from J, the gap between germline ends came to 10 bases. CDR3 size: 14 residues. CDR3 loop: CASSVTSSTYEQYF. CDR3 in DNA: TGTGCCAGCAGCGTAACTAGCTCAACCTACGAGCAGTACTTC.

This chain links TRBV7-2 with TRBJ1-2; D is undetermined. The CDR3 consists of 13 residues. Trimming took off 5 bases at V and 4 bases at J, with 11 bases between the two ends. Germline V gives CDR1 SGHTA, CDR2 FQGNSA. CDR3 loop: CASSLGRAYGYTF. The DNA for the CDR3 is TGTGCCAGCAGCCTAGGGAGGGCCTATGGCTACACCTTC.

V gene TRBV28 combines with J gene TRBJ1-2, with 7 nucleotides matching TRBD1. Germline CDR1 and CDR2: MDHEN and SYDVKM. The CDR3 totals 14 residues. The trim removed 3 bases at V and 7 bases at J, leaving 8 bases unmatched. The CDR3 region is CASSFPGPGGGYTF. As DNA, the CDR3 is TGTGCCAGCAGTTTCCCTGGTCCAGGGGGTGGCTACACCTTC.

The chain carries TRBV7-2 and TRBJ2-1, with unresolved D. The CDR3 runs to 14 residues. Looked up from germline, CDR1 is SGHTA and CDR2 is FQGNSA. Trimming cost V 1 base and J 3 bases, with 7 bases left between them. The CDR3 sequence is CASSLGPYYNEQFF. The CDR3, as DNA: TGTGCCAGCAGCTTAGGTCCGTACTACAATGAGCAGTTCTTC.

This clone was observed a few times. The chain links TRBV3-1 (or the pseudogene TRBV3-2) to TRBJ1-6; D is unclear. Trimming shortened V by 5 bases and J by 7 bases, and 18 bases separated the two germline ends. CDR3 length equals 16 residues. Germline assignment: CDR1 LGHDT and CDR2 YNNKEL (reference sequence). The DNA for the CDR3 is TGTGCCAGCAGCGATCAGGACTTTCGGCCCAATTCACCCCTCCACTTT. This codes for CASSDQDFRPNSPLHF.

J is TRBJ2-1 and V is TRBV5-1; D is possibly TRBD1 (5 bases). Trimming shortened V by 1 base and J by 7 bases, and 12 bases separated the two germline ends. The CDR3 is 14 residues long. From germline, CDR1 is SGHRS and CDR2 YFSETQ. The CDR3 reads CASSLSSGINEQFF. Written as DNA, the CDR3 is TGCGCCAGCAGCTTGTCTTCAGGGATTAATGAGCAGTTCTTC.

This clone was detected only once. Distinct nucleotide sequences in the sample also encode this CDR3. The chain carries TRBV29-1 and TRBJ1-1; 7 nucleotides match TRBD1. CDR1 is SQVTM, CDR2 ANQGSEA, per germline. The CDR3 consists of 13 residues. Trimming took 5 bases from V and 2 from J; bases not matched to a gene: 5. The CDR3 region is CSVQRDRNTEAFF. Written as DNA, the CDR3 is TGCAGCGTTCAGAGGGACAGAAACACTGAAGCTTTCTTT.

This clone was seen a single time. The chain's CDR3 is CASSLAQAFLSGELFF. The CDR3, as DNA: TGTGCCAGCAGCTTAGCTCAAGCGTTTCTTTCTGGGGAGCTGTTTTTT. The J gene is TRBJ2-2, the V gene TRBV7-8; D remains ambiguous. The CDR3 length is 16 residues. V lost 0 bases and J lost 8, with 16 bases in between. The germline V gene has CDR1 SGHVS and CDR2 FQNEAQ. Full variable domain (remainder filled in from reference TRBV7-8 and TRBJ2-2): GAGVSQSPRYKVAKRGQDVALRCDPISGHVSLFWYQQALGQGPEFLTYFQNEAQLDKSGLPSDRFFAERPEGSVSTLKIQRTQQEDSAVYLCASSLAQAFLSGELFFGEGSRLTVL.

The chain links TRBV10-2 to TRBJ1-1; TRBD1 aligns across 7 bases. Germline V gene lookup returns CDR1 WSHSY and CDR2 SAAADI. This CDR3 spans 13 amino acids. V gave up 6 bases and J gave up 1 base; unmatched junction bases: 2. The DNA for the CDR3 is TGCGCCAGCAGCGGACAGGCGAACACTGAAGCTTTCTTT. It yields the protein CASSGQANTEAFF.